This T cell receptor beta chain was documented in a study of Ad26.COV2.S vaccination and SARS-CoV-2 variants. Per the germline V gene, CDR1 is GTSNPN and CDR2 is SVGIG (reference sequence). V lost 5 bases and J lost 2, with 16 bases in between. The CDR3 has 16 amino acids. Noted treatment: 15 to 20 received Ad26.COV2.S at low or high dose, single or two shots; several received placebo; per-sample allocation not given. Collection of samples fell on day 63 after the first vaccine or placebo injection. Using immunoSEQ multiplex PCR, the repertoire was profiled, and TCRdb retains in-frame clones only, with some absent. The table records 200,000 to 250,000 clones, 88% of them present only once.

The clonotype was recovered from a person between 18 and 65 years old who received the Ad26.COV2.S COVID-19 vaccine or a placebo. The chain joins TRBV30 to TRBJ2-6, with D perhaps matching TRBD1 or TRBD2 (5 bases each). Sequenced here: peripheral blood, sampled in a trial of Ad26.COV2.S vaccine versus placebo. In DNA form, the CDR3 reads TGTGCCTGGGACCTAGACGGGGCCCCTGGGGCCAACGTCCTGACTTTC. Translating it yields CAWDLDGAPGANVLTF. The variable domain in full, completed from reference TRBV30 and TRBJ2-6, reads SQTIHQWPATLVQPVGSPLSLECTVEGTSNPNLYWYRQAAGRGLQLLFYSVGIGQISSEVPQNLSASRPQDRQFILSSKKLLLSDSGFYLCAWDLDGAPGANVLTFGAGSRLTVL.